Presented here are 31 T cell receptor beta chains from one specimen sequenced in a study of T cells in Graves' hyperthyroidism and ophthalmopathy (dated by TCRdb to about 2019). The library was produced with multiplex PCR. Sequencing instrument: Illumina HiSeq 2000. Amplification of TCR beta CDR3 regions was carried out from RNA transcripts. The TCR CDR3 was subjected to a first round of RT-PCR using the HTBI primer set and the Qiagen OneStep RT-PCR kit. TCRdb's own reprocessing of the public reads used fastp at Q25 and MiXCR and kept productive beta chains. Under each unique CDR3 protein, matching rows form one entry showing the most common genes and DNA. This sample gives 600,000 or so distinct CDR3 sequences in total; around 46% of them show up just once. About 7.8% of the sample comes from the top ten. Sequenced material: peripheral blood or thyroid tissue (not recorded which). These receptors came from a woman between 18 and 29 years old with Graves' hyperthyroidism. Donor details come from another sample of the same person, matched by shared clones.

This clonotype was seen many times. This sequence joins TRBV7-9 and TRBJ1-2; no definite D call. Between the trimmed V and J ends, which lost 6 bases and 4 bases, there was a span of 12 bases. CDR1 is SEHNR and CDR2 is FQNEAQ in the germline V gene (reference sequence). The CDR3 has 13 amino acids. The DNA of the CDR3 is TGTGCCAGCAGTCTGTCGAGGCTCTATGGCTACACCTTC. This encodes CASSLSRLYGYTF. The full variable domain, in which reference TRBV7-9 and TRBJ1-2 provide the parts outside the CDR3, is DTGVSQNPRHKITKRGQNVTFRCDPISEHNRLYWYRQTLGQGPEFLTYFQNEAQLEKSRLLSDRFSAERPKGSFSTLEIQRTEQGDSAMYLCASSLSRLYGYTFGSGTRLTVV.

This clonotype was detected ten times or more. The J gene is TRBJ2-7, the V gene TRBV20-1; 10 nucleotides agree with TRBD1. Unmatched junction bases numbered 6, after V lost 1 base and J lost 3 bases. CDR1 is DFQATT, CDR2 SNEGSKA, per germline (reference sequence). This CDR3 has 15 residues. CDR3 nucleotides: TGCAGTGCTAGAGGGACAGGGGGTTTCTACTACGAGCAGTACTTC. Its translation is CSARGTGGFYYEQYF.

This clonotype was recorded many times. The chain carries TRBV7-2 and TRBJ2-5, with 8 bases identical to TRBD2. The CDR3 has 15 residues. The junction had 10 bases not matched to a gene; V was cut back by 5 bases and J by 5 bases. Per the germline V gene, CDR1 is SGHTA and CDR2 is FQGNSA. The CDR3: CASSATSGSRETQYF. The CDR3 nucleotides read TGTGCCAGCAGCGCAACTAGCGGCAGCAGGGAGACCCAGTACTTC. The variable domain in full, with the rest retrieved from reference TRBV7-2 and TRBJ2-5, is GAGVSQSPSNKVTEKGKDVELRCDPISGHTALYWYRQSLGQGLEFLIYFQGNSAPDKSGLPSDRFSAERTGGSVSTLTIQRTQQEDSAVYLCASSATSGSRETQYFGPGTRLLVL.

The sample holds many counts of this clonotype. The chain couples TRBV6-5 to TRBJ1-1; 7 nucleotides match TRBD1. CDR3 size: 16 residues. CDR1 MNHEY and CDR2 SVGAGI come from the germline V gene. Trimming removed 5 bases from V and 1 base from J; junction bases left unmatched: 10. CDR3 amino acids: CASSRRTGRANTEAFF. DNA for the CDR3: TGTGCCAGCAGTCGGCGGACAGGTCGGGCGAACACTGAAGCTTTCTTT.

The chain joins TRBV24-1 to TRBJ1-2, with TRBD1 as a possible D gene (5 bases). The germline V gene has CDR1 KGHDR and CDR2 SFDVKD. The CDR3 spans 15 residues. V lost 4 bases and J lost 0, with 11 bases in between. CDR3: CATSDARAANYGYTF. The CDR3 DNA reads TGTGCCACCAGTGACGCCAGGGCCGCTAACTATGGCTACACCTTC.

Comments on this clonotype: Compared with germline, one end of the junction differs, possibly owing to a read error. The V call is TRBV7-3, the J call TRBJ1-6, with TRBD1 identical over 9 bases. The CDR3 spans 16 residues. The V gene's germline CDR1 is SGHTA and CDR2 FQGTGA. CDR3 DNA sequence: TGCGCCAGCAGCGGATCAAGGACAGGGGATAATTCACCCCTCCACTTT. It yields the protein CASSGSRTGDNSPLHF.

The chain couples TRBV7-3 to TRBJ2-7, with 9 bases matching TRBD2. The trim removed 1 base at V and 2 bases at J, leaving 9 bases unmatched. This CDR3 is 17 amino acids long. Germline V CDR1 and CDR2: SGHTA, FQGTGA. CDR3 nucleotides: TGTGCCAGCAGCTTAAAGGACGCTAGCGGGACACCCTACGAGCAGTACTTC. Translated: CASSLKDASGTPYEQYF.

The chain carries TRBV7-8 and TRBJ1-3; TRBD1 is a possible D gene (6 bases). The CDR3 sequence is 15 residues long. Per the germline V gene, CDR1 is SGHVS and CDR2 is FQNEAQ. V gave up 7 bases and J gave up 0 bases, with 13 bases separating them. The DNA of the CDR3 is TGTGCCAGCACCCATGGGGGGGCCTCTGGAAACACCATATATTTT. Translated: CASTHGGASGNTIYF.

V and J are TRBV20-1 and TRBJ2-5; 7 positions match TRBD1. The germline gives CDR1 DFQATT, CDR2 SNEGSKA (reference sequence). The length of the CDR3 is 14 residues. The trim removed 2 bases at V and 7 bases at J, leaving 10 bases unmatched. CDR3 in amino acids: CSARSPDRVTTQYF. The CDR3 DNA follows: TGCAGTGCTAGATCCCCCGACAGGGTGACGACCCAGTACTTC.

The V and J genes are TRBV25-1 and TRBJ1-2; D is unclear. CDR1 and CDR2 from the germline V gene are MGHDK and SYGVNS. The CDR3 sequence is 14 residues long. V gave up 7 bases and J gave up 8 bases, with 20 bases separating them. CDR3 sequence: CASIQTPSSGGYTF. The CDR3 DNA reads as TGTGCCAGCATCCAAACCCCGAGCTCGGGGGGCTACACCTTC.

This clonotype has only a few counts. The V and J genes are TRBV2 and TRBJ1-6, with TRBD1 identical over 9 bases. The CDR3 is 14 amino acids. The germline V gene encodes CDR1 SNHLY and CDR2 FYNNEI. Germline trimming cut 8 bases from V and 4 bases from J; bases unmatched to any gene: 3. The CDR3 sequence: CASRGTGYNSPLHF. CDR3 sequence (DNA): TGTGCCAGCCGAGGGACAGGGTATAATTCACCCCTCCACTTT.

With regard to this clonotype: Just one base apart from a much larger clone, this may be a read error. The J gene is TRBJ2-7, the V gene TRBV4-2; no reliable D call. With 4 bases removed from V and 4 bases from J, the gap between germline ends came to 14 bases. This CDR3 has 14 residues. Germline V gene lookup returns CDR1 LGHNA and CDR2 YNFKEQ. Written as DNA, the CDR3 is TGTGCCAGCAGCCCAAATACGGATAGGTACGAGCAGTACTTC. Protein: CASSPNTDRYEQYF.

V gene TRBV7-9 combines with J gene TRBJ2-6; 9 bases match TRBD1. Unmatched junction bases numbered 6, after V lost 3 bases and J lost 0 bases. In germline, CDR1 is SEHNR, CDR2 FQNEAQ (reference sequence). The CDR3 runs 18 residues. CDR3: CASSFGSTGGSGANVLTF. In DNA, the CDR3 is TGTGCCAGCAGCTTCGGTTCGACAGGGGGCTCTGGGGCCAACGTCCTGACTTTC. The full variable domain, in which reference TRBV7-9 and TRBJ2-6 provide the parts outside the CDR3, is DTGVSQNPRHKITKRGQNVTFRCDPISEHNRLYWYRQTLGQGPEFLTYFQNEAQLEKSRLLSDRFSAERPKGSFSTLEIQRTEQGDSAMYLCASSFGSTGGSGANVLTFGAGSRLTVL.

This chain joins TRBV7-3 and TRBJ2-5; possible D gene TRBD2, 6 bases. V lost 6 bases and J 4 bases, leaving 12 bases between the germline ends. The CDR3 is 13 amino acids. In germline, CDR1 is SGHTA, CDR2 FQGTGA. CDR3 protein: CASSFGRAETQYF. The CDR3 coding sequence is TGTGCCAGCAGTTTCGGGAGAGCAGAGACCCAGTACTTC.

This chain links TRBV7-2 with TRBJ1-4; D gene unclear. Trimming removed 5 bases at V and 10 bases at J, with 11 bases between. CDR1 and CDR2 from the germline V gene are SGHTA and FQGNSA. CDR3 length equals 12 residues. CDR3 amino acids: CASSPRTRKLFF. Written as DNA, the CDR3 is TGTGCCAGCAGCCCCAGGACGAGAAAACTGTTTTTT.

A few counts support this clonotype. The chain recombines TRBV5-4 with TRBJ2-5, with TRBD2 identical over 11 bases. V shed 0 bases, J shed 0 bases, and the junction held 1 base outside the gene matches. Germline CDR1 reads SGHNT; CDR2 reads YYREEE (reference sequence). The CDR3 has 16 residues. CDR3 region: CASSLGLAGYQETQYF. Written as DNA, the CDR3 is TGTGCCAGCAGCTTGGGACTAGCGGGGTACCAAGAGACCCAGTACTTC.

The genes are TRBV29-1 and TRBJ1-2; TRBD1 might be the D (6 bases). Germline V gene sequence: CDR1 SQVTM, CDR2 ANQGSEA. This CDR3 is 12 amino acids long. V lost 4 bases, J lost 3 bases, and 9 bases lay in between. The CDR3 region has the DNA TGCAGCGTTGCCTCAGGGGACTATGGCTACACCTTC. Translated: CSVASGDYGYTF.

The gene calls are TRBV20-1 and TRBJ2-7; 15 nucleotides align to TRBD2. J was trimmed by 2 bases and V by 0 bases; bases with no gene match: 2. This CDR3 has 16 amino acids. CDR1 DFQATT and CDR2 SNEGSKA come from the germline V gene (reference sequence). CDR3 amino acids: CSARDGLAGGAYEQYF. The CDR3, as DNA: TGCAGTGCTAGAGATGGACTAGCGGGAGGGGCCTACGAGCAGTACTTC.

CDR3 protein: CSVEDQEGQPQHF. The CDR3 coding sequence is TGCAGCGTTGAAGATCAAGAAGGTCAGCCCCAGCATTTT. This chain joins TRBV29-1 and TRBJ1-5; no firm D call. Germline-derived CDR1 and CDR2 are SQVTM and ANQGSEA. This CDR3 region has 13 residues. Trimming pared 0 bases from V and 6 bases from J, leaving 9 bases between.

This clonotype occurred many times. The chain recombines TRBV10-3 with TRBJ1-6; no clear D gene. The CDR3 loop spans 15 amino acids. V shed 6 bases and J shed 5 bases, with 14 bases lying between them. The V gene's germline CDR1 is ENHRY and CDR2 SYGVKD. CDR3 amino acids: CAISQGRFDNSPLHF. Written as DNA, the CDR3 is TGTGCCATCAGCCAAGGGAGATTCGATAATTCACCCCTCCACTTT.

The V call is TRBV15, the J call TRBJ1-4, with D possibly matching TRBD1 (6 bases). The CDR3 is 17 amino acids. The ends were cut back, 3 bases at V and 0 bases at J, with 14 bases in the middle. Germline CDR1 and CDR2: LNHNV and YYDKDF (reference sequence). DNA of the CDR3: TGTGCCACCAGCAGTTCCGACAGGAGTGCAACTAATGAAAAACTGTTTTTT. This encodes CATSSSDRSATNEKLFF.

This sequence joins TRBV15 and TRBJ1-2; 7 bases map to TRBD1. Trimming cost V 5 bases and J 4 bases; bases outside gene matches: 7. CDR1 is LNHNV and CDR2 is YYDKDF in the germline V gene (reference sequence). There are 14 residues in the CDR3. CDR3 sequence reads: CATSAPGQFYGYTF. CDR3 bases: TGTGCCACCAGCGCACCGGGACAGTTCTATGGCTACACCTTC.

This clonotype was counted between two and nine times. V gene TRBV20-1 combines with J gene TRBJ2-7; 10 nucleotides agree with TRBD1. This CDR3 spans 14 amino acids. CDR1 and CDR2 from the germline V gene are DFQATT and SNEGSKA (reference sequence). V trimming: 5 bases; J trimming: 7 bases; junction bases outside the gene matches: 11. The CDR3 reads CSADRRQGAREQYF. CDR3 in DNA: TGCAGTGCTGATAGAAGACAGGGGGCTCGGGAGCAGTACTTC.

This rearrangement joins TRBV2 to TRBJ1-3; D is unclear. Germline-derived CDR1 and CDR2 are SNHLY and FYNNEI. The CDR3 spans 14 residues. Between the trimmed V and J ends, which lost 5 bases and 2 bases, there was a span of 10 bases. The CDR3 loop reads CASSSRAAGNTIYF. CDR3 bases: TGTGCCAGCAGTTCCCGAGCGGCTGGAAACACCATATATTTT.

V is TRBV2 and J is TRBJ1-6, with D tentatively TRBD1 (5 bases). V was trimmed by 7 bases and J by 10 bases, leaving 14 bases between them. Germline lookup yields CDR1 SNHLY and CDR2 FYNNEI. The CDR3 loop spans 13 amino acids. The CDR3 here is CASKWEGSSPLHF. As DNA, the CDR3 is TGTGCCAGCAAGTGGGAGGGGAGCTCACCCCTCCACTTT.

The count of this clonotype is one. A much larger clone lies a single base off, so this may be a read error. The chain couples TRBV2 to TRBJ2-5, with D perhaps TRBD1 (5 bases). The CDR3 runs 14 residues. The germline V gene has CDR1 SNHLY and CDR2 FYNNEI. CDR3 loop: CARSEGGAVETQYF. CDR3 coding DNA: TGTGCCCGCAGTGAAGGTGGGGCCGTCGAGACCCAGTACTTC.

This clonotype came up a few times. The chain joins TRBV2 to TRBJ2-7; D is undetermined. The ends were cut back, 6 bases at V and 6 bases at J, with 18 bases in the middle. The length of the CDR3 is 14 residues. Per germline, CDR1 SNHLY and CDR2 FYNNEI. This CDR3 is CASSESPWVFEQYF. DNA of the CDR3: TGTGCCAGCAGCGAGAGCCCCTGGGTGTTCGAGCAGTACTTC.

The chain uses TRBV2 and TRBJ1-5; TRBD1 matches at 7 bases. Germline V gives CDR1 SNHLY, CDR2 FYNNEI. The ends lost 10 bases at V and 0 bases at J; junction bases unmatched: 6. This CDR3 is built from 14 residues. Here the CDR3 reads CAISGTDSNQPQHF. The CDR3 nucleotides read TGTGCCATCAGCGGGACAGATAGCAATCAGCCCCAGCATTTT.

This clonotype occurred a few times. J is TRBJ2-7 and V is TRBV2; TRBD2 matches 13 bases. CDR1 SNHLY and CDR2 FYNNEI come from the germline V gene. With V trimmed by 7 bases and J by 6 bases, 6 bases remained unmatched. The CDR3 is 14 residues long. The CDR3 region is CASTGLAGVGEQYF. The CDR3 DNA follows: TGTGCCAGCACCGGACTAGCGGGAGTTGGCGAGCAGTACTTC.

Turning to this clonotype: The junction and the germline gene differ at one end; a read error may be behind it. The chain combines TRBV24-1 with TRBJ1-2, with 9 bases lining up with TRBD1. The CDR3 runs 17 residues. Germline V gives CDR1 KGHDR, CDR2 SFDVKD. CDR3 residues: CASSPGGAGTGYYGYTF. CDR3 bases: TGTGCCAGCAGTCCAGGGGGGGCCGGGACAGGGTACTATGGCTACACCTTC.

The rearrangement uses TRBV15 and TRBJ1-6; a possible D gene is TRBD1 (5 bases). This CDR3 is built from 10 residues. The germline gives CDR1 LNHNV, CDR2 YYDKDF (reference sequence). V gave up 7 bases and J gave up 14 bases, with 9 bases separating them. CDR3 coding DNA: TGTGCCACCAAAGGGGCATCCCTCCACTTT. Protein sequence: CATKGASLHF.